This entry is about one T cell receptor (beta chain). Trimming stripped 6 bases from V and 1 base from J, with 16 bases between. The CDR3 runs to 17 residues. Germline loops: CDR1 MNHEY, CDR2 SVGEGT. This sample stems from a study of blood T cell repertoires in COVID-19. In the original analysis: Amplification of reference gene primers provided the estimated nucleated cell counts. Data came from immunoSEQ multiplex PCR; TCRdb stores just in-frame clones and leaves some out. V and J calls and clone size are as listed in that table; D and trimming were resolved from the DNA. This table holds a few hundred thousand clones, around 89% found once. While infection was still active, Seattle patients were enrolled and then followed longitudinally.

This chain joins TRBV6-2 or TRBV6-3 and TRBJ1-6; no reliable D call. The receptor was derived from a woman in her 30s with COVID-19, enrolled during active disease. Sequenced material: peripheral blood. The CDR3 DNA reads as TGTGCCAGCAGCCTGGGAGGAATCGCGTCCTATAATTCACCCCTCCACTTT. Residues: CASSLGGIASYNSPLHF.